The 8 T cell receptor beta chains below were found in one sample sequenced in a study of cytomegalovirus exposure and HLA in healthy donors. The PCR used 60 Vbeta and 13 Jbeta primers. TCRdb keeps only in-frame clones here, not all; method: immunoSEQ multiplex PCR. The sample lists 150,000 to 180,000 clones; 70% to 90% were seen once. Sequencing was done on a sample of PBMCs. Receptors originate from a woman aged 40-49 years in good health and CMV-seropositive.

The CDR3 DNA sequence: TGTGCCACCAGCCGACGGGTCGTGGAGACCCAGTTCTTC. Protein product: CATSRRVVETQFF. V and J are TRBV15 and TRBJ2-1, with D uncertain. The CDR3 consists of 13 residues. V was shortened by 5 bases and J by 13 bases, with 18 bases between the two germline ends. Germline V gene sequence: CDR1 LNHNV, CDR2 YYDKDF (reference sequence).

This clone is a singleton in its sample. V usage is TRBV7-2 and J usage is TRBJ2-7, with 15 bases that match TRBD2. Germline CDR1 and CDR2: SGHTA and FQGNSA. This CDR3 spans 17 amino acids. V dropped 2 bases and J dropped 7; count of bases not matched to a gene: 9. The CDR3 region is CASSLSGTSGRNWEQYF. The CDR3 nucleotides read TGTGCCAGCAGCTTATCCGGGACTAGCGGGAGGAACTGGGAGCAGTACTTC.

The rearrangement links TRBV10-3 to TRBJ2-1; 12 positions agree with TRBD2. With 6 bases clipped from V and 3 bases from J, the junction kept 3 bases outside the gene matches. CDR3 length: 15 residues. Germline values: CDR1 ENHRY, CDR2 SYGVKD. The CDR3 DNA reads as TGTGCCATCAGAAAACTAGCGGGAGGCTACAATGAGCAGTTCTTC. Amino acids: CAIRKLAGGYNEQFF.

The J gene is TRBJ2-7, the V gene TRBV10-2; perhaps TRBD1 as D (7 bases). There are 15 residues in the CDR3. Germline assignment: CDR1 WSHSY and CDR2 SAAADI. V was trimmed by 0 bases and J by 2 bases, leaving 11 bases between them. The CDR3 coding sequence is TGCGCCAGCAGTGAGTCTGGAGGGACAGCCTACGAGCAGTACTTC. Encoded protein: CASSESGGTAYEQYF.

The chain links TRBV5-1 to TRBJ2-2; TRBD2 agrees at 8 bases. The CDR3 is 15 residues long. The J segment lost 0 bases and the V segment lost 4 bases, leaving 2 bases of the junction unmatched. CDR1 SGHRS and CDR2 YFSETQ come from the germline V gene. The CDR3 DNA reads TGCGCCAGCAGCCCGGGACTAGCGAACACCGGGGAGCTGTTTTTT. Translating gives CASSPGLANTGELFF.

V usage is TRBV2 and J usage is TRBJ1-2, with 11 bases aligning to TRBD1. CDR1 is SNHLY, CDR2 FYNNEI, per germline. The V segment lost 6 bases and the J segment 6 bases; nucleotides outside the gene matches: 9. The CDR3 runs 15 residues. The CDR3 bases are TGTGCCAGCAGCGTGGGGGTGGGACAGGGGGATGGCTACACCTTC. Its translation is CASSVGVGQGDGYTF.

The chain employs TRBV19 and TRBJ2-3, with 8 bases fitting TRBD2. Germline loops: CDR1 LNHDA, CDR2 SQIVND (reference sequence). V dropped 4 bases and J dropped 0; count of bases not matched to a gene: 0. The CDR3 is 14 amino acids. The CDR3 sequence: CASSTSGSTDTQYF. The CDR3 DNA is TGTGCCAGTAGTACTAGCGGGAGCACAGATACGCAGTATTTT.

The chain uses TRBV29-1 and TRBJ2-1, with TRBD1 matching over 9 bases. This CDR3 comprises 17 residues. Germline V gene sequence: CDR1 SQVTM, CDR2 ANQGSEA. V lost 8 bases to trimming and J lost 6 bases; unmatched junction nucleotides: 20. The CDR3 bases are TGCAGCTCCTCCCCCCCGTCCGGGACAGGGCCTCGCAATGAGCAGTTCTTC. It codes for CSSSPPSGTGPRNEQFF.